Sequencing of this TCR beta chain was carried out in a study of T cell responses to AZD1222 COVID-19 vaccine (dated by TCRdb to about 2021). For the wider study: TCR sequencing covered approximately 230 trial participants: roughly 200 given two doses of AZD1222 and around 25 given two doses of MenACWY control vaccine. Trial participants were enrolled by age into 18-55, 56-69 and 70-plus year subgroups, with around 150, 28 and 57 TCR-sequenced participants respectively.

This sample's time point label indicates: about 28 days (+/-7) after the second vaccine dose. AZD1222 recipients given second doses at about 4 weeks or at about 12 weeks were pooled, since spike-specific TCR depth and breadth were not found to differ between the two schedules. The vaccinee samples were drawn from two UK trials, COV001 and COV002, one of which was a single-blind randomized controlled phase 2/3 trial testing AZD1222 (ChAdOx1 nCoV-19) in healthy adults. For TCRbeta chain sequencing, PBMC samples from trial participants were taken at day 0 and at day 28 after the second dose. What the study reported, not specific to this receptor: Reportedly, almost half of the unique spike-specific TCRs recognized epitopes lying outside the regions that are mutated in the B.1.351 and B.1.1.7 variants. Because no samples from the day 14 peak response were available, repertoires could be characterized only after the peak T cell response. Most participants were white British and females outnumbered males, and the authors suggested that clonal diversity may have been underestimated. In the small 56-69-year group, the increase in depth fell short of significance, most likely because of low power. After two AZD1222 doses, both the breadth and the depth of spike-specific TCRs were significantly higher than at day 0 and than in MenACWY recipients. Only six AZD1222 recipients were SARS-CoV-2 seropositive at baseline, limiting conclusions about previously exposed vaccinees. CD4 TCRs associated with the vaccine covered the entire spike protein, and the dominant responses were in regions 160-218 and 743-854.

According to the germline V gene (reference sequence), CDR1 reads SGHNT and CDR2 reads YYREEE. The cysteine opens and the phenylalanine closes a CDR3 of 15 amino acids. The retained sequence is limited to the CDR3, 45 bases, with the frame set at the first base. Germline trimming: 0 bases from V, 0 bases from J; junction bases outside gene matches: 2. The CDR3 regions of human TCRbeta chains were subjected to immunosequencing. As for how the authors treated the data: TCRs in the repertoires were compared against a reference library of SARS-CoV-2-specific TCRs that had been generated with the MIRA antigen-specificity platform. Breadth was defined as the fraction of unique TCRs that were SARS-CoV-2-associated, and depth was defined as the fraction of total T cells that were SARS-CoV-2-associated. Using the MIRA data, each spike-specific TCR was assigned both to the spike region to which the TCR was reactive and to a CD4 or CD8 class. Log10-transformed breadth and depth values were compared by one-way ANOVA with Sidak's multiple comparisons tests. The immuneACCESS repertoire file appears here via TCRdb, limited to in-frame rearrangements. These files lack a portion of the clones; in checked studies, under half of the deficit traces to unresolved V genes, and the cause of the others is not known. The V and J calls and the clone size are those of that table, but D and trimming were determined from the DNA. Within this sample are 120,000 to 150,000 clones, with more than 70% of them counted one time only. The ten largest clones add up to roughly 1.5% of the sample.

Concerning this clone: What antigen it recognizes has not been identified. Base qualities are not provided; no much larger clone lies one nucleotide away.

In this chain, TRBV5-4 is recombined with TRBJ1-2, with TRBD1 identical over 7 junction bases. This material consisted of peripheral blood, taken 28 days after the second AZD1222 dose. The source is an adult who received the AZD1222 COVID-19 vaccine. For the CDR3, the sequence is CASSLGGTANYGYTF. The DNA reads as follows: TGTGCCAGCAGCTTGGGGGGGACAGCTAACTATGGCTACACCTTC.